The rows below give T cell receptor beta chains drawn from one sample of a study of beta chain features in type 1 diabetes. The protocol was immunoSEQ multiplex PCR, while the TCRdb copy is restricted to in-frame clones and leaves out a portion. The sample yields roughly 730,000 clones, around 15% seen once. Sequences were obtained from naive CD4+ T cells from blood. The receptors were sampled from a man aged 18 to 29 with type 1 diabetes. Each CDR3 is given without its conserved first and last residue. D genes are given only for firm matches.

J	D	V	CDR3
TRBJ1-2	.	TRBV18	ASSPTEQFYGYT
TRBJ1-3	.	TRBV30	AWSVFLTGNTIY
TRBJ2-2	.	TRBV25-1	ASSGWTGGPTGELF
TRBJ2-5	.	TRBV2	ASSEILGGSSETQY
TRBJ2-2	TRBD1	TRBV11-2	ASSSQTGRNTGELF
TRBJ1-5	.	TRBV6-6	ASSPTVSNQPQH
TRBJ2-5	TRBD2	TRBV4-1	ASRGAGGRGAETQY
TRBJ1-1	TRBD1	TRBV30	AWRDMDRPLNTEAF
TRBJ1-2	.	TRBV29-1	SVGTEFNYGYT
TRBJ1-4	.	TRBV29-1	SVGKGVGEKLF
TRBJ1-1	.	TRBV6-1	ASSVGGQSTEAF
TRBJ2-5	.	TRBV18	ASSPGRFQETQY
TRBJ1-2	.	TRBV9	ASSPSRLNYGYT
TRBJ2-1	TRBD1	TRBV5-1	ASSLGTGTSYNEQF
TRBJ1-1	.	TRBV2	ASTGQENTEAF
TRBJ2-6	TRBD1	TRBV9	ASSARTGGGANVLT
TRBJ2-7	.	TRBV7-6	ASSLEADPNYEQY
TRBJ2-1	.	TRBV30	AWTRTGSPGNEQF
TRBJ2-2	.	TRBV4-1	ASSPPAGATVGELF
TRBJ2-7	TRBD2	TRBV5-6	ASSSRRGGGLPYEQY
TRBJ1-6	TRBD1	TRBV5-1	ASSLEGTGYNSPLH
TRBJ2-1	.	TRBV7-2	ASSLAWAASYNEQF
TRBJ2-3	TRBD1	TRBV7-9	ASSLQGQNTDTQY
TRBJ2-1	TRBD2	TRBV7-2	ASSLTSGIYNEQF